The clone carrying this T cell receptor (beta chain) was observed at least ten times. Its specificity is not known. The library was built from about 370 ng RNA with molecular barcoded adaptors for alpha/delta and beta/gamma chains. TCRdb itself ran the reads through MiXCR, one entry per CDR3 protein. The sample has 39,000 or so distinct CDR3 sequences, around 15% seen once. CDR1 is SQVTM and CDR2 is ANQGSEA in the germline V gene. V gave up 5 bases and J gave up 4 bases, with 12 bases separating them. The CDR3 spans 13 residues. This sample was included in a study of read filtering for tumor transcriptome and immune sequencing. Background on the study: Patients were approximately 18 male and 11 to 15 female, mean age approximately 70 years, range about 47 to 80. About 8 patients were R-ISS I, roughly 15 were R-ISS II, over 5 were R-ISS III.

Findings and caveats of the study: The CD138-negative fraction was mixed bone marrow immune cells, not pure T cells. Single-read clonotypes: about 83% of IR-seq clonotypes (roughly 4% of reads), 60% to 75% of RNA-seq clonotypes (roughly 43% of reads).

The clonotype originates from a donor aged 40 or older with multiple myeloma. The chain links TRBV29-1 to TRBJ1-5; no firm D call. Sequencing was performed on a population of CD138-negative cells sorted from bone marrow. The CDR3 DNA follows: TGCAGCGTTCAATTCCATGCAAATCAGCCCCAGCATTTT. It encodes CSVQFHANQPQHF.